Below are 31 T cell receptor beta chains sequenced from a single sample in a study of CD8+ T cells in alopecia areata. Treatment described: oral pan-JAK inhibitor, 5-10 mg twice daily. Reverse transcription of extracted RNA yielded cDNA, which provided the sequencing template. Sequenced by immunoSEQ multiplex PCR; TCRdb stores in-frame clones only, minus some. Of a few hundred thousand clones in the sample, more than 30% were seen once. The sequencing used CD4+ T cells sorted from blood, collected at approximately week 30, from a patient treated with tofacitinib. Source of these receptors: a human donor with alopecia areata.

As DNA, the CDR3 is TGCGCCAGCAGCTCGTCACAGGGGACGATTGAAAAACTGTTTTTT. Residues: CASSSSQGTIEKLFF. V and J are TRBV5-1 and TRBJ1-4; 7 nucleotides match TRBD1. With 3 bases clipped from V and 7 bases from J, the junction kept 9 bases outside the gene matches. The germline CDR1 and CDR2 sequences are SGHRS and YFSETQ. The CDR3 contains 15 residues. Filled out from reference TRBV5-1 and TRBJ1-4, the complete variable domain reads KAGVTQTPRYLIKTRGQQVTLSCSPISGHRSVSWYQQTPGQGLQFLFEYFSETQRNKGNFPGRFSGRQFSNSRSEMNVSTLELGDSALYLCASSSSQGTIEKLFFGSGTQLSVL.

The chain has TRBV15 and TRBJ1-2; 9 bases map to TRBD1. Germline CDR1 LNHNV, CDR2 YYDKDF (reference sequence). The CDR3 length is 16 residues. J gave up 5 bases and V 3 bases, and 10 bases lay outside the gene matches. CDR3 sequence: CATSRPGQGKGYGYTF. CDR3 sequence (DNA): TGTGCCACCAGCAGGCCCGGACAGGGGAAAGGGTATGGCTACACCTTC. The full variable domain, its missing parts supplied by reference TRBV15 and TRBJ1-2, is DAMVIQNPRYQVTQFGKPVTLSCSQTLNHNVMYWYQQKSSQAPKLLFHYYDKDFNNEADTPDNFQSRRPNTSFCFLDIRSPGLGDTAMYLCATSRPGQGKGYGYTFGSGTRLTVV.

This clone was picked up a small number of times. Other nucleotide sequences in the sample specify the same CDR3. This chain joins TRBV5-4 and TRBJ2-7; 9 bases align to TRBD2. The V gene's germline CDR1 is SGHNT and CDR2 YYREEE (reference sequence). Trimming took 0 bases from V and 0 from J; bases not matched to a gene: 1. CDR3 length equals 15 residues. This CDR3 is CASSLGLADSYEQYF. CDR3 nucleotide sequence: TGTGCCAGCAGCTTGGGACTAGCGGACTCCTACGAGCAGTACTTC.

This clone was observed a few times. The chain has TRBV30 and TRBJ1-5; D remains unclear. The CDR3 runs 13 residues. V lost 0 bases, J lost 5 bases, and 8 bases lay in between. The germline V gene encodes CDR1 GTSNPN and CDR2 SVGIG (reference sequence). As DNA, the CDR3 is TGTGCCTGGAGTGTGCAGGAGGATCAGCCCCAGCATTTT. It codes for CAWSVQEDQPQHF.

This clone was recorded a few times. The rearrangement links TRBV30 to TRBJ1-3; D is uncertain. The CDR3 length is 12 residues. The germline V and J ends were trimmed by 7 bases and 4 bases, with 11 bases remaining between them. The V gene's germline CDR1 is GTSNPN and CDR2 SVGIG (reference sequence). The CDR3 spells CAYSVVGNTIYF. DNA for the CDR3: TGTGCCTACAGTGTCGTCGGAAACACCATATATTTT.

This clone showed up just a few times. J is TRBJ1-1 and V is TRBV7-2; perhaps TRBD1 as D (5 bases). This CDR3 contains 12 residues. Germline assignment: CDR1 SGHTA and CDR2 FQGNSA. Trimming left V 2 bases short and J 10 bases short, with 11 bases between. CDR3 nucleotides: TGTGCCAGCAGCTTAACATGGGGCCCAGCTTTCTTT. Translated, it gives CASSLTWGPAFF.

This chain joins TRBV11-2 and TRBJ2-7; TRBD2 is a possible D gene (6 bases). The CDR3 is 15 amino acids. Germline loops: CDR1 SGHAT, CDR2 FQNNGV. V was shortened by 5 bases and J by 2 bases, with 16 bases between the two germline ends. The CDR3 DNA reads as TGTGCCAGCAGCCTCATGGGCGGGGAAGCCTACGAGCAGTACTTC. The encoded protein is CASSLMGGEAYEQYF.

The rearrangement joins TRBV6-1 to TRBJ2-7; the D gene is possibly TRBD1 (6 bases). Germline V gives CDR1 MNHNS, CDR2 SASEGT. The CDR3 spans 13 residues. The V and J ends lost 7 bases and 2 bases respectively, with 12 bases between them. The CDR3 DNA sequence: TGTGCCAGCATTTACGGGGACACCTACGAGCAGTACTTC. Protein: CASIYGDTYEQYF.

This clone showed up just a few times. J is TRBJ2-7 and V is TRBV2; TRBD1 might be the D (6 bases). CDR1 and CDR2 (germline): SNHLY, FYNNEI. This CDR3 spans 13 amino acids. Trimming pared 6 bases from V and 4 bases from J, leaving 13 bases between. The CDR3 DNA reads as TGTGCCAGCAGCGGGACACTGGAATACGAGCAGTACTTC. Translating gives CASSGTLEYEQYF.

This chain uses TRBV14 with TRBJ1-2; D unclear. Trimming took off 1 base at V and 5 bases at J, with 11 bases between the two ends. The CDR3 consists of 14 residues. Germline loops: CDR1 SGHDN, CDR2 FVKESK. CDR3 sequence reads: CASSQADRLYGYTF. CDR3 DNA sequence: TGTGCCAGCAGCCAAGCCGACCGACTGTATGGCTACACCTTC.

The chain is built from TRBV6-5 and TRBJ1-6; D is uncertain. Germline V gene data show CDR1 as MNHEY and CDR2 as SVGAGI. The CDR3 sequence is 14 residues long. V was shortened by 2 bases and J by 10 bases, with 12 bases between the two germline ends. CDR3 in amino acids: CASSYGGSGSPLHF. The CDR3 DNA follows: TGTGCCAGCAGTTACGGAGGGAGTGGATCACCCCTCCACTTT.

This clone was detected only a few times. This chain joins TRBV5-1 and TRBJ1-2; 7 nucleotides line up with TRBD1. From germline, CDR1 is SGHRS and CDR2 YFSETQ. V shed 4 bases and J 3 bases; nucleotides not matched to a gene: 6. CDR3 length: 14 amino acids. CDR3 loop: CASSRQGEDYGYTF. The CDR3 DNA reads TGCGCCAGCAGCCGACAGGGAGAGGACTATGGCTACACCTTC.

CDR3 residues: CASSLGVFRTRGLPAEAFF. CDR3 DNA: TGTGCCAGCAGCTTAGGAGTTTTTAGGACAAGGGGTCTTCCGGCTGAAGCTTTCTTT. The gene calls are TRBV11-1 and TRBJ1-1; possible D gene TRBD1, 5 bases. The CDR3 totals 19 residues. V was trimmed by 1 base and J by 6 bases, leaving 27 bases between them. In germline, CDR1 is SGHAT, CDR2 FQDESV (reference sequence).

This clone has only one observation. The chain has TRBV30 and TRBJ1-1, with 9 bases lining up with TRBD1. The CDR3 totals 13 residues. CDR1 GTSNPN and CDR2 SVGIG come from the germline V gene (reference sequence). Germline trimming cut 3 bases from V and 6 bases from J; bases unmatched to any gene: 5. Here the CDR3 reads CAWRGQGLAEAFF. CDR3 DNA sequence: TGTGCCTGGAGGGGACAGGGTTTGGCTGAAGCTTTCTTT.

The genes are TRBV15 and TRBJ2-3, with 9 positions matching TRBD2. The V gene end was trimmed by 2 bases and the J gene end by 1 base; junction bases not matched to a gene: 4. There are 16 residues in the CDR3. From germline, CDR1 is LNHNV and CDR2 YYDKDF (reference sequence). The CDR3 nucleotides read TGTGCCACCAGCAGATATACTAGCGGGCGCACAGATACGCAGTATTTT. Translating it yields CATSRYTSGRTDTQYF.

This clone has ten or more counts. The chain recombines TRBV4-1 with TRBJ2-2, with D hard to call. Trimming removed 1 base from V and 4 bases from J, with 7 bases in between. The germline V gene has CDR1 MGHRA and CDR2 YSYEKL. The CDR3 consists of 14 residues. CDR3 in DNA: TGCGCCAGCAGCCAAGTTGGCGCCACCGGGGAGCTGTTTTTT. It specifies CASSQVGATGELFF.

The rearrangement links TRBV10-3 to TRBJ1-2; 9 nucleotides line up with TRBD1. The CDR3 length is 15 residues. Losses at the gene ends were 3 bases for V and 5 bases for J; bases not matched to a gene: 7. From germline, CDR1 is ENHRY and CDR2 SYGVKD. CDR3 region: CAISDGTGLWYGYTF. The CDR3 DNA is TGTGCCATCAGTGATGGGACAGGGCTTTGGTATGGCTACACCTTC.

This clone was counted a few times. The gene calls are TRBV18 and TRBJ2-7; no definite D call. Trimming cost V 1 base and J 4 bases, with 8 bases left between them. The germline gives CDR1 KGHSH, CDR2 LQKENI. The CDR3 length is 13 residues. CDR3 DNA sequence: TGTGCCAGCTCACCACTAGCTAGATACGAGCAGTACTTC. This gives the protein CASSPLARYEQYF.

As DNA, the CDR3 is TGTGCCAGCAGTCACCGAACATTCGCGGGACAGACCCAGTACTTC. Protein sequence: CASSHRTFAGQTQYF. The genes are TRBV6-5 and TRBJ2-7; D possibly corresponds to TRBD2 (6 bases). Gene TRBJ2-5 matches the end of the DNA better, so the J call may be wrong. Germline CDR1 reads MNHEY; CDR2 reads SVGAGI. The CDR3 is made up of 15 amino acids.

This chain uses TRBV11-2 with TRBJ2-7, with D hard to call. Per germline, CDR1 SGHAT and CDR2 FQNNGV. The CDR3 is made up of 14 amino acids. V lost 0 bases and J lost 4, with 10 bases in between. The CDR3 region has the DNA TGTGCCAGCAGCTTAGAGTCCGCTCCGTACGAGCAGTACTTC. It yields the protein CASSLESAPYEQYF.

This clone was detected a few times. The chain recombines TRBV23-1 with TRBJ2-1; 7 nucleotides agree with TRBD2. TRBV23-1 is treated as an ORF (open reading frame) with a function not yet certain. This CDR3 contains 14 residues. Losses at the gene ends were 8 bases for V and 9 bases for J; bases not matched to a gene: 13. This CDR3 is CASPAGTNWAEQFF. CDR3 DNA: TGCGCCAGCCCCGCCGGGACTAATTGGGCTGAGCAGTTCTTC.

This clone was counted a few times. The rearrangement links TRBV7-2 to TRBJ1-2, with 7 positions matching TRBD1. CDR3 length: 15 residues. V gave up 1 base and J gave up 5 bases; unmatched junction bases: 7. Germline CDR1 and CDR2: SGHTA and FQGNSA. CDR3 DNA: TGTGCCAGCAGCTTAGGAGGGACAGACCTGTATGGCTACACCTTC. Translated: CASSLGGTDLYGYTF.

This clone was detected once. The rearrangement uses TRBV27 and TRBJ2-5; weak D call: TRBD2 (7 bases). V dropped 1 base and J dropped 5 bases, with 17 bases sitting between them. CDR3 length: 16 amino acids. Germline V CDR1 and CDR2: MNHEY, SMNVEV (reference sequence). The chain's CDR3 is CASSLLGGGSVETQYF. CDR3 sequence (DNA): TGTGCCAGCAGTTTATTAGGGGGAGGGTCGGTGGAGACCCAGTACTTC.

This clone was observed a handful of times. The CDR3 loop reads CASRGDSSYEQYF. The CDR3 DNA sequence: TGTGCCAGCAGGGGGGACAGCTCCTACGAGCAGTACTTC. The chain links TRBV2 to TRBJ2-7; 7 bases align to TRBD1. The V gene end was trimmed by 6 bases and the J gene end by 0 bases; junction bases not matched to a gene: 2. Per the germline V gene, CDR1 is SNHLY and CDR2 is FYNNEI. There are 13 residues in the CDR3.

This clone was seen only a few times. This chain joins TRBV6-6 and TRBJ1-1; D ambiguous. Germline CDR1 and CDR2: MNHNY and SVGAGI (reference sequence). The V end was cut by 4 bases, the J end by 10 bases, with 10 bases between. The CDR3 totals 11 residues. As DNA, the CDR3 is TGTGCCAGCAGTTCCTCGGGGTTAGCTTTCTTT. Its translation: CASSSSGLAFF.

CDR3 sequence: CASRPQGTLYPEAFF. The CDR3, as DNA: TGTGCCAGCAGACCTCAGGGGACTCTCTACCCTGAAGCTTTCTTT. This chain links TRBV11-2 with TRBJ1-1, with a tentative D call TRBD1 (6 bases). There are 15 residues in the CDR3. V was clipped by 6 bases and J by 6 bases, with 20 bases between them. Germline CDR1 reads SGHAT; CDR2 reads FQNNGV.

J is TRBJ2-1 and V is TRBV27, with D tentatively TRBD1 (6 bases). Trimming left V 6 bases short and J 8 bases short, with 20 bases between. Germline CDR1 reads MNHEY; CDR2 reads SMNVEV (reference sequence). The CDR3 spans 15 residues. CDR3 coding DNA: TGTGCCAGCAGATACTGGGGACAAACGTGGGATGAGCAGTTCTTC. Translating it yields CASRYWGQTWDEQFF.

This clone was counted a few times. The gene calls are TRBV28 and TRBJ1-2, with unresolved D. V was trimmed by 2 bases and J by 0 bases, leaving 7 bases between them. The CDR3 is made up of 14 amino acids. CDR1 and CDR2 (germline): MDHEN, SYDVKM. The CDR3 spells CASSLQASNYGYTF. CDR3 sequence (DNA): TGTGCCAGCAGTTTACAGGCCTCTAACTATGGCTACACCTTC.

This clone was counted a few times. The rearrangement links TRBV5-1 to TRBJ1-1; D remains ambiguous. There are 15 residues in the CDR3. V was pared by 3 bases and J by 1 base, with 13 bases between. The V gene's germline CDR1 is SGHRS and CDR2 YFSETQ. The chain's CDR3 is CASSYGAAGNTEAFF. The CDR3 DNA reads TGCGCCAGCAGCTACGGCGCGGCAGGGAACACTGAAGCTTTCTTT.

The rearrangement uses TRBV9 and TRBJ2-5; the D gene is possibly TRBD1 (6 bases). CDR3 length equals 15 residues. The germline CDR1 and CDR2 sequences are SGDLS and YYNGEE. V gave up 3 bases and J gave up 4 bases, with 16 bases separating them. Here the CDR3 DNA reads TGTGCCAGCAGCGGGAGGCAGGGGCCACGAGAGACCCAGTACTTC. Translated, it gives CASSGRQGPRETQYF.

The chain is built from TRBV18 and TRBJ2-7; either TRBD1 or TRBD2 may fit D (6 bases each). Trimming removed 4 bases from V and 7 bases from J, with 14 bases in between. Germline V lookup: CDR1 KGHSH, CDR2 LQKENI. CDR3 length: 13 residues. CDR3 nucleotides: TGTGCCAGCTCACAGGGGGGCTTGAATGAGCAGTACTTC. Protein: CASSQGGLNEQYF.